Following are 21 T cell receptor beta chains from one sample sequenced in a study of blood T cell repertoires in COVID-19. The method was immunoSEQ multiplex PCR; TCRdb's version includes in-frame clones alone and lacks a portion of them. The sample shows about 250,000 clones, around nine tenths of them seen only once. Sequencing was performed on peripheral blood. These receptor sequences come from a man aged 30-40 years with COVID-19, enrolled during active disease.

V and J are TRBV5-5 and TRBJ2-1; 8 bases match TRBD2. The CDR3 loop spans 17 amino acids. CDR1 is SGHKS, CDR2 YYEKEE, per germline (reference sequence). Trimming cost V 0 bases and J 5 bases; bases outside gene matches: 10. The CDR3 region has the DNA TGTGCCAGCAGCTTGGCATCCCCCAGCGGGGGTCACAATGAGCAGTTCTTC. Its protein product is CASSLASPSGGHNEQFF.

Concerning this clone itself: One junction end disagrees with the germline gene, perhaps due to a read error. The gene calls are TRBV5-1 and TRBJ2-3; TRBD1 matches at 9 bases. This CDR3 has 14 residues. Looked up from germline, CDR1 is SGHRS and CDR2 is YFSETQ. CDR3 loop: CASSRGQGKDAQYF. Here the CDR3 DNA reads TGCGCCAGCAGCCGGGGACAGGGCAAAGATGCGCAGTATTTT. The full variable domain, its missing parts supplied by reference TRBV5-1 and TRBJ2-3, is KAGVTQTPRYLIKTRGQQVTLSCSPISGHRSVSWYQQTPGQGLQFLFEYFSETQRNKGNFPGRFSGRQFSNSRSEMNVSTLELGDSALYLCASSRGQGKDAQYFGPGTRLTVL.

The chain joins TRBV7-9 to TRBJ1-2; D unclear. CDR1 is SEHNR and CDR2 is FQNEAQ in the germline V gene (reference sequence). CDR3 length: 12 amino acids. The V end lost 4 bases, the J end lost 3 bases, and 6 bases lay between the germline ends. The CDR3 is CASSSGDYGYTF. The CDR3 DNA reads as TGTGCCAGCAGCTCAGGCGACTATGGCTACACCTTC.

The chain combines TRBV6-1 with TRBJ2-7; D gene unclear. Germline loops: CDR1 MNHNS, CDR2 SASEGT. CDR3 length: 14 residues. V dropped 3 bases and J dropped 0 bases, with 9 bases sitting between them. In nucleotides, the CDR3 is TGTGCCAGCAGTGATCGTCCTTTCTCCTACGAGCAGTACTTC. Protein: CASSDRPFSYEQYF.

The gene calls are TRBV5-1 and TRBJ1-5; no clear D gene. The CDR3 has 15 residues. V gave up 0 bases and J gave up 0 bases, with 7 bases separating them. The V gene's germline CDR1 is SGHRS and CDR2 YFSETQ. In nucleotides, the CDR3 is TGCGCCAGCAGCTTGGATGGAGATAGCAATCAGCCCCAGCATTTT. It is translated as CASSLDGDSNQPQHF.

The CDR3 here is CASSPDRVYGYTF. The CDR3 DNA reads as TGTGCCAGCTCACCAGACAGGGTGTATGGCTACACCTTC. This chain links TRBV18 with TRBJ1-2; 7 bases are shared with TRBD1. The CDR3 is 13 residues long. Trimming removed 2 bases from V and 5 bases from J; junction bases left unmatched: 2. Germline CDR1 KGHSH, CDR2 LQKENI.

This chain joins TRBV18 and TRBJ1-6; the D gene is possibly TRBD1 (5 bases). The CDR3 covers 15 residues. V shed 6 bases and J shed 0 bases, with 9 bases lying between them. The germline CDR1 and CDR2 sequences are KGHSH and LQKENI. The CDR3 nucleotides read TGTGCCAGCTCGCAGGGAAGCTCCTATAATTCACCCCTCCACTTT. Its protein is CASSQGSSYNSPLHF.

In nucleotides, the CDR3 is TGTGCCACCAGCAGAAGCGGGACAATGAACACTGAAGCTTTCTTT. This sequence encodes CATSRSGTMNTEAFF. The genes are TRBV15 and TRBJ1-1; tentative D call: TRBD1 (6 bases). CDR3 length: 15 residues. The ends were cut back, 2 bases at V and 0 bases at J, with 10 bases in the middle. Germline lookup yields CDR1 LNHNV and CDR2 YYDKDF (reference sequence). Full variable domain (rest looked up from reference TRBV15 and TRBJ1-1): DAMVIQNPRYQVTQFGKPVTLSCSQTLNHNVMYWYQQKSSQAPKLLFHYYDKDFNNEADTPDNFQSRRPNTSFCFLDIRSPGLGDTAMYLCATSRSGTMNTEAFFGQGTRLTVV.

The J gene is TRBJ1-1, the V gene TRBV6-1, with D possibly matching TRBD1 (6 bases). Germline loops: CDR1 MNHNS, CDR2 SASEGT. The germline V and J ends were trimmed by 1 base and 1 base, with 7 bases remaining between them. This CDR3 is built from 14 residues. The CDR3 here is CASSEGQENTEAFF. The CDR3 DNA reads as TGTGCCAGCAGTGAAGGACAGGAGAACACTGAAGCTTTCTTT.

V is TRBV5-4 and J is TRBJ1-2; D may be TRBD1 (6 bases). Trimming took off 5 bases at V and 8 bases at J, with 16 bases between the two ends. Germline V gene lookup returns CDR1 SGHNT and CDR2 YYREEE (reference sequence). The CDR3 length is 13 residues. This CDR3 reads CASSQDRPLGYTF. Written as DNA, the CDR3 is TGTGCCAGCAGTCAAGACAGGCCCCTAGGCTACACCTTC.

This CDR3 reads CASNSGGGGYTF. CDR3 DNA: TGTGCCAGCAACTCAGGGGGCGGTGGCTACACCTTC. This chain links TRBV12-3 or TRBV12-4 with TRBJ1-2; 8 nucleotides agree with TRBD1. Trimming took 7 bases from V and 7 from J; bases not matched to a gene: 5. This CDR3 has 12 amino acids.

The chain links TRBV15 to TRBJ1-5, with D uncertain. Trimming removed 0 bases from V and 2 bases from J, with 17 bases in between. The CDR3 length is 18 residues. Germline V gives CDR1 LNHNV, CDR2 YYDKDF (reference sequence). The CDR3 loop reads CATSRDLRNLEGNQPQHF. The CDR3 nucleotides are TGTGCCACCAGCAGAGATCTGAGAAACTTGGAGGGCAATCAGCCCCAGCATTTT.

The V and J genes are TRBV29-1 and TRBJ1-5; D is perhaps TRBD1 (5 bases). This CDR3 comprises 12 residues. V shed 6 bases and J shed 0 bases, with 6 bases lying between them. Germline values: CDR1 SQVTM, CDR2 ANQGSEA. CDR3 DNA: TGCAGCGTCGGGGGTAGCAATCAGCCCCAGCATTTT. Protein sequence: CSVGGSNQPQHF. The full variable domain, its missing parts supplied by reference TRBV29-1 and TRBJ1-5, is SAVISQKPSRDICQRGTSLTIQCQVDSQVTMMFWYRQQPGQSLTLIATANQGSEATYESGFVIDKFPISRPNLTFSTLTVSNMSPEDSSIYLCSVGGSNQPQHFGDGTRLSIL.

The chain uses TRBV12-5 and TRBJ2-3, with TRBD2 matching 14 bases. Germline V gives CDR1 LGHNT, CDR2 FRNRAP. The V gene end was trimmed by 2 bases and the J gene end by 6 bases; junction bases not matched to a gene: 7. This CDR3 contains 17 residues. The CDR3 nucleotides read TGTGCTAGTGGTTTGCCCTGGACTAGCGGGGGGACCGATACGCAGTATTTT. Translating it yields CASGLPWTSGGTDTQYF. Variable domain in full (rest from reference TRBV12-5 and TRBJ2-3): DARVTQTPRHKVTEMGQEVTMRCQPILGHNTVFWYRQTMMQGLELLAYFRNRAPLDDSGMPKDRFSAEMPDATLATLKIQPSEPRDSAVYFCASGLPWTSGGTDTQYFGPGTRLTVL.

The rearrangement links TRBV13 to TRBJ2-3; 13 bases are shared with TRBD2. Germline assignment: CDR1 PRHDT and CDR2 FYEKMQ (reference sequence). The CDR3 extends over 17 amino acids. The trim removed 3 bases at V and 0 bases at J, leaving 3 bases unmatched. CDR3 in DNA: TGTGCCAGCAGCTTCAGACTAGCGGGGGGTAGCACAGATACGCAGTATTTT. It translates to CASSFRLAGGSTDTQYF. Full variable domain (missing parts from reference TRBV13 and TRBJ2-3): AAGVIQSPRHLIKEKRETATLKCYPIPRHDTVYWYQQGPGQDPQFLISFYEKMQSDKGSIPDRFSAQQFSDYHSELNMSSLELGDSALYFCASSFRLAGGSTDTQYFGPGTRLTVL.

V usage is TRBV7-9 and J usage is TRBJ1-4; 10 bases are a match to TRBD1. V lost 2 bases and J lost 5; bases outside the gene matches: 8. Germline loops: CDR1 SEHNR, CDR2 FQNEAQ (reference sequence). The CDR3 totals 17 residues. The CDR3 DNA reads as TGTGCCAGCAGCTTACTTCCGGGACAGGGGAACAATGAAAAACTGTTTTTT. The encoded protein is CASSLLPGQGNNEKLFF.

This clone was recorded once. The chain carries TRBV5-4 and TRBJ2-7, with D maybe TRBD2 (6 bases). Germline V gives CDR1 SGHNT, CDR2 YYREEE (reference sequence). V gave up 0 bases and J gave up 3 bases, with 13 bases separating them. This CDR3 spans 15 amino acids. CDR3 in amino acids: CASSLAGTFLYEQYF. The CDR3, as DNA: TGTGCCAGCAGCTTGGCTGGGACTTTCCTCTACGAGCAGTACTTC.

This clone occurred once. The rearrangement joins TRBV4-1 to TRBJ1-2, with 8 bases aligning to TRBD1. J was trimmed by 7 bases and V by 2 bases; bases with no gene match: 9. This CDR3 is 15 amino acids long. From germline, CDR1 is MGHRA and CDR2 YSYEKL. CDR3 bases: TGCGCCAGCAGCCAACTAACAGGGGGGGAGGGTGGCTACACCTTC. This translates into CASSQLTGGEGGYTF.

The chain links TRBV9 to TRBJ2-3, with 10 bases matching TRBD1. CDR3 size: 16 residues. Losses at the gene ends were 3 bases for V and 4 bases for J; bases not matched to a gene: 8. Germline CDR1 reads SGDLS; CDR2 reads YYNGEE. CDR3 coding DNA: TGTGCCAGCAGCGGGCCGGGACAGGGGTTCGCAGATACGCAGTATTTT. Residues: CASSGPGQGFADTQYF.

The chain carries TRBV5-4 and TRBJ1-1; D is unclear. CDR3 length: 12 amino acids. Between the trimmed V and J ends, which lost 2 bases and 2 bases, there was a span of 4 bases. CDR1 and CDR2 from the germline V gene are SGHNT and YYREEE (reference sequence). CDR3 in amino acids: CASSFHNTEAFF. The DNA for the CDR3 is TGTGCCAGCAGCTTTCATAACACTGAAGCTTTCTTT.

Comments on this clone: The sample has other DNA sequences that encode this CDR3 too. This sequence joins TRBV12-3 or TRBV12-4 and TRBJ1-2; 8 nucleotides line up with TRBD1. With V trimmed by 1 base and J by 7 bases, 2 bases remained unmatched. The CDR3 runs to 13 residues. The DNA for the CDR3 is TGTGCCAGCAGTTTAGGCCAGGGGGCTGGCTACACCTTC. Amino acid sequence: CASSLGQGAGYTF.